A single T cell receptor beta chain is shown here with its context. Profiled with immunoSEQ multiplex PCR; TCRdb holds only in-frame clones, not every one. This repertoire shows about 170,000 clones, approximately 79% found once; its top ten account for around 3%. CDR3 size: 15 residues. CDR1 is SGHTA, CDR2 FQGNSA, per germline. Trimming took off 1 base at V and 8 bases at J, with 12 bases between the two ends. This sample was taken from a study of blood T cell repertoires in COVID-19. This sequence was found in a woman older than 75 with acute or convalescent COVID-19. The sequencing input was peripheral blood. The chain joins TRBV7-2 to TRBJ1-6; D is possibly TRBD1 (6 bases). CDR3 sequence: CASSLGTALYSPLHF. The CDR3 DNA reads TGTGCCAGCAGCTTAGGGACAGCCCTTTATTCACCCCTCCACTTT.